This TCR beta chain was recovered during a study of PD-L1 blockade in urothelial cancer. As to time point: peripheral blood 6 weeks after treatment start. Synthetic TCR analog templates were spiked into each PCR. The assay was immunoSEQ multiplex PCR, and TCRdb's table has in-frame clones only and misses some. The sample includes 38,000 or so clones, 84% seen only once; the top ten take about 10%. This clonotype originated in a man in his forties with urothelial cancer. This specimen was PBMCs, taken around atezolizumab (anti-PD-L1) treatment.

Here the CDR3 DNA reads TGTGCCAGCAGTCGTGCGTACCAAGAGACCCAGTACTTC. It is translated as CASSRAYQETQYF. The V gene is TRBV27, the J gene TRBJ2-5; D ambiguous. The CDR3 is 13 residues long. Germline V gene lookup returns CDR1 MNHEY and CDR2 SMNVEV (reference sequence). V was cut by 5 bases and J by 0 bases, with 7 bases left in between.